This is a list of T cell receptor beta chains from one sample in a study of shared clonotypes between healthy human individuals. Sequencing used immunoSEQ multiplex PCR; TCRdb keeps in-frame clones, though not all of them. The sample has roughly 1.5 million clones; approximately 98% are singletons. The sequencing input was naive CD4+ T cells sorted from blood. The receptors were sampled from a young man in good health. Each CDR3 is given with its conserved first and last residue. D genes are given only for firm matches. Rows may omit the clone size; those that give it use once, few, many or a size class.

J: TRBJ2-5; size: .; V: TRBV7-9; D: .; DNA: TGTGCCAGCAGCTTCCACACTGGGGTTCAAGAGACCCAGTACTTC; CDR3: CASSFHTGVQETQYF
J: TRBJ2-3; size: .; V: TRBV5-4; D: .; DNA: TGTGCCAGCAGCCCTGGACCCGTCATGGGGAATACAGATACGCAGTATTTT; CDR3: CASSPGPVMGNTDTQYF
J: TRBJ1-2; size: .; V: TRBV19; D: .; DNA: TGTGCCAGTAGTATTCGTAACTATGGCTACACCTTC; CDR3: CASSIRNYGYTF
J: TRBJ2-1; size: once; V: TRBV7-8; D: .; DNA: TGTGCCAGCAGCTCCAGAGTTGGAGCGGTTAGGAACAATGAGCAGTTCTTC; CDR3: CASSSRVGAVRNNEQFF
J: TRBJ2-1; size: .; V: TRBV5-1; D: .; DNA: TGCGCCAGCAGCTCAGGGACGCCTGGGAATGAGCAGTTCTTC; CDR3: CASSSGTPGNEQFF
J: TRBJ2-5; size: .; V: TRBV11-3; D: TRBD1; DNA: TGTGCCAGCAGCTCAGGGACAGGGCAAGAGACCCAGTACTTC; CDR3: CASSSGTGQETQYF
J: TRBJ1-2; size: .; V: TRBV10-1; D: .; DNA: TGCGCCAGCAGTGCAGGGGCTAACTATGGCTACACCTTC; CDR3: CASSAGANYGYTF
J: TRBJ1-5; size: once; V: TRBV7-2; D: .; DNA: TGTGCCAGCAGCCTGACAGGAGATAGCAATCAGCCCCAGCATTTT; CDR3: CASSLTGDSNQPQHF
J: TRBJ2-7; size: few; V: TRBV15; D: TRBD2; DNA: TGTGCCACCAGCGGGGGACTAGCGGGAGCCTACGAGCAGTACTTC; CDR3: CATSGGLAGAYEQYF
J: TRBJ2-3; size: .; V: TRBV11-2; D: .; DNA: TGTGCCAGCAGCCCTGGAAGGGGTAGAGCAGATACGCAGTATTTT; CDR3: CASSPGRGRADTQYF
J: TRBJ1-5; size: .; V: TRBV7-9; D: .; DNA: TGTGCCAGCAGCTTAGGAGGGAGGCTAAATCAGCCCCAGCATTTT; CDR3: CASSLGGRLNQPQHF
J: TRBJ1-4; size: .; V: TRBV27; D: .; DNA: TGTGCCAGCAGTCCCCAGGTTTTTGAAAAACTGTTTTTT; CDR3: CASSPQVFEKLFF
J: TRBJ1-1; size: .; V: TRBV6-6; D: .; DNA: TGTGCCAGTAGGACCGGGACTCCAGGCAAAGCTTTCTTT; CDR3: CASRTGTPGKAFF
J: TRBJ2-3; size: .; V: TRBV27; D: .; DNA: TGTGCCAGCAGTTTAGGCCCCGCAGATACGCAGTATTTT; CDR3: CASSLGPADTQYF
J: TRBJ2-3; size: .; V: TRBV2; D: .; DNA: TGTGCCAGCAGTGAAAGGTACCCCACAGATACGCAGTATTTT; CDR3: CASSERYPTDTQYF
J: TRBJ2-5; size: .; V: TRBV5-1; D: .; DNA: TGCGCCAGCAGCGACCCAGAAGAGACCCAGTACTTC; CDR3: CASSDPEETQYF
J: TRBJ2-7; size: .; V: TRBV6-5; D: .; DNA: TGTGCCAGCAGTTTAAGGGTTACCTACGAGCAGTACTTC; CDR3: CASSLRVTYEQYF
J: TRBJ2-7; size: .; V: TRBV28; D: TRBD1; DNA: TGTGCCAGCAGTTTACCCGGGACAGGGGACTACGAGCAGTACTTC; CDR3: CASSLPGTGDYEQYF
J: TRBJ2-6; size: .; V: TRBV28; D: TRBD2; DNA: TGTGCCACGCGGGGGACGGCTGGGGCCAACGTCCTGACTTTC; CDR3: CATRGTAGANVLTF
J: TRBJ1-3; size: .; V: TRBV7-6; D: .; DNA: TGTGCCAGCAGCTTAGTAGCTGAGGGCGGCTCTGGAAACACCATATATTTT; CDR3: CASSLVAEGGSGNTIYF
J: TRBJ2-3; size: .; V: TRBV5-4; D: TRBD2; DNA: TGTGCCAGCAGCTCAGCGGGGGTCGCAGATACGCAGTATTTT; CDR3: CASSSAGVADTQYF
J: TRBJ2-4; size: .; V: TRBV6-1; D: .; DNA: TGTGCCAGCAGTGAAGTAAGGAACATTCAGTACTTC; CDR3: CASSEVRNIQYF
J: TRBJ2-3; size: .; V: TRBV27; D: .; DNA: TGTGCCAGCAGTCCCGCAGGGATCCCAGATACGCAGTATTTT; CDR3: CASSPAGIPDTQYF
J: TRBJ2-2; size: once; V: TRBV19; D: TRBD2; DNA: TGTGCCAGCCGACTTGGGACTAGCGGGAGGGCGAACACCGGGGAGCTGTTTTTT; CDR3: CASRLGTSGRANTGELFF
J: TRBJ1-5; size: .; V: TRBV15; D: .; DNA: TGTGCCACCAGCAGAGATATGAGGGGTCAGCCCCAGCATTTT; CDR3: CATSRDMRGQPQHF
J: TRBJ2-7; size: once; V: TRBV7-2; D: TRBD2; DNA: TGTGCCAGCAGCTTAGCCGGGACTAGCGGGACCTACGAGCAGTACTTC; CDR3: CASSLAGTSGTYEQYF
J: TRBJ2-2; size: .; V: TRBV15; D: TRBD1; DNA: TGTGCCACCAGCCCTGACAGGGTGAACACCGGGGAGCTGTTTTTT; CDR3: CATSPDRVNTGELFF
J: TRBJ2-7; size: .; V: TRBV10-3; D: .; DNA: TGTGCCATCAGTCCGATGGGGATCGAGCAGTACTTC; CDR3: CAISPMGIEQYF
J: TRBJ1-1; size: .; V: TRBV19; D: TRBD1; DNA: TGTGCCAGTAGCGACAGGGGGATCTTTAACACTGAAGCTTTCTTT; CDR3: CASSDRGIFNTEAFF
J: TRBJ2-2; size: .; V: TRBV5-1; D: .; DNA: TGCGCCAGCAGCTCACGGGAGTCCACCGGGGAGCTGTTTTTT; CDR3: CASSSRESTGELFF
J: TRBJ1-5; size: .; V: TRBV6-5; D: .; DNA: TGTGCCAGCAGTTACTCGCCAGGGGTTGAGCCCCAGCATTTT; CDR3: CASSYSPGVEPQHF
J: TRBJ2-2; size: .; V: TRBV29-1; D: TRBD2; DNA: TGCAGCGTTGTCGGTAGCGGGATCACCGGGGAGCTGTTTTTT; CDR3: CSVVGSGITGELFF
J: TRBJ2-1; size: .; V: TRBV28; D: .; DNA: TGTGCCAGCAGTTTAAAAGAGAGGTGGCCCTACAATGAGCAGTTCTTC; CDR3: CASSLKERWPYNEQFF
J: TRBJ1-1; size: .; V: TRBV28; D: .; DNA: TGTGCCACCGCGCTAAACACTGAAGCTTTCTTT; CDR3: CATALNTEAFF
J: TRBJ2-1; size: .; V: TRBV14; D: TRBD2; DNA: TGTGCCAGCAGCCAAGCGAGGGAGGGCCCGCTCAATGAGCAGTTCTTC; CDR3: CASSQAREGPLNEQFF
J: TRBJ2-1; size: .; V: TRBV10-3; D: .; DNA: TGTGCCATCAGCCCGACAGAGATACTAAACAATGAGCAGTTCTTC; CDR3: CAISPTEILNNEQFF
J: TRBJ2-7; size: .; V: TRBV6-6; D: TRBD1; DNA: TGTGCCAGCTTAGACCAGGGACAGAGCTCCTACGAGCAGTACTTC; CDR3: CASLDQGQSSYEQYF
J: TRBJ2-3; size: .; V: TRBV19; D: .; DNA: TGTGCCAGTGCAATAGGAGGGAGCGGAACAGATACGCAGTATTTT; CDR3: CASAIGGSGTDTQYF
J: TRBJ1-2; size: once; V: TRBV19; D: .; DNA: TGTGCCCACGAAACACAGGGCCACGTTAACTATGGCTACACCTTC; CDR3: CAHETQGHVNYGYTF
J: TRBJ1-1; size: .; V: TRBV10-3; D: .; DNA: TGTGCCATCAGGCTCAGGGAACATGCTGAAGCTTTCTTT; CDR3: CAIRLREHAEAFF
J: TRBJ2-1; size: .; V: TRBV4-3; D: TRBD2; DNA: TGCGCCAGCAGCCGGCGGCGGGAGTACAATGAGCAGTTCTTC; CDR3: CASSRRREYNEQFF
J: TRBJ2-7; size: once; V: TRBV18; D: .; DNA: TGTGCCAGCTCTGGCGGTAGGGGCTACGAGCAGTACTTC; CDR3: CASSGGRGYEQYF
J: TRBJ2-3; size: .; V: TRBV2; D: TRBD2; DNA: TGTGCCAGCAGTGAGCCGGGGAGGGCAGATACGCAGTATTTT; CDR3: CASSEPGRADTQYF
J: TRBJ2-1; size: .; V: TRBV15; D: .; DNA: TGTGCCACCAGCTGGCCCGGGAATGAGCAGTTCTTC; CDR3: CATSWPGNEQFF
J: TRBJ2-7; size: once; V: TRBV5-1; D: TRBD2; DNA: TGCGCCAGCAAGCCCGGACGGGGGGAAGAGCAGTACTTC; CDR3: CASKPGRGEEQYF
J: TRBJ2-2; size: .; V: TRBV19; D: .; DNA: TGTGCCAGTAGCAGTGGGCGGGAAACCGGGGAGCTGTTTTTT; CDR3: CASSSGRETGELFF
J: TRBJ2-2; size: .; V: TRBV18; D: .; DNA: TGTGCCAGCTCACCAATCGGATTTACCGGGGAGCTGTTTTTT; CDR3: CASSPIGFTGELFF
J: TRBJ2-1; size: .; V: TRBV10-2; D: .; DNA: TGCGCCAGCAAAGAGCAGATCTACAATGAGCAGTTCTTC; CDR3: CASKEQIYNEQFF
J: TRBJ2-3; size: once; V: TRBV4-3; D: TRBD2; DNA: TGCGCCAGCAGCCAAGATAAGACTAGCGGGAGCACAGATACGCAGTATTTT; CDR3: CASSQDKTSGSTDTQYF
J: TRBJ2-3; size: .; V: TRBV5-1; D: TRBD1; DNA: TGCGCCAGCAGCTTGGGGACAGGCGGAACCTCTGGCACAGATACGCAGTATTTT; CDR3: CASSLGTGGTSGTDTQYF
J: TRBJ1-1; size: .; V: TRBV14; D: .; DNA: TGTGCCAGCAGCCGTCAGGTTTGGCGGGACACTGAAGCTTTCTTT; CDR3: CASSRQVWRDTEAFF
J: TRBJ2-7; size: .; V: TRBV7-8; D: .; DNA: TGTGCCAGCAGCCTTCCCCCGGTTAGGGAGCAGTACTTC; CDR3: CASSLPPVREQYF
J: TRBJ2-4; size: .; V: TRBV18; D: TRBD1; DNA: TGTGCCAGCTCACCGATTCGACAGGGAGAGTTAGCCAAAAACATTCAGTACTTC; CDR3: CASSPIRQGELAKNIQYF
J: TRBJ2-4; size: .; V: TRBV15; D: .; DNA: TGTGCCACCAGCAGAGCGGGGACGGGCAAAAACATTCAGTACTTC; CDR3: CATSRAGTGKNIQYF
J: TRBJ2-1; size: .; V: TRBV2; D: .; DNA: TGTGCCAGCAGCCGCAGCGGTGAGCAGTTCTTC; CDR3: CASSRSGEQFF